This entry features one TCR beta chain sequence. Its antigen is currently not known. Base quality data are lacking; no much larger clone is found one base away. This sample is drawn from a study of blood T cell repertoires in COVID-19 (dated by TCRdb to about 2020). Describing the broader study: Samples from collaborators originated in the United States, Italy and Spain and spanned both the acute and convalescent phases of COVID-19. The repertoires were made available in a free public database intended to serve as a resource for research on the immune response to SARS-CoV-2. Subjects who had been exposed to COVID-19, were actively infected with it, or had recovered from it provided the deeply sampled blood TCRbeta repertoires that made up the dataset. Samples came from the ongoing ImmuneRACE study (first 160 participants) plus 1,254 subjects from 6 global collaborators. The material from the prospective study consisted of cDNA or gDNA derived from T cells, B-cell-depleted T cells, or PBMCs. Where available, HLA class I and class II types were obtained from metadata supplied by the sample provider rather than from assay-based typing. Nearly every sample came with metadata listing a de-identified subject ID, COVID-19 status, age in years and sex. General findings and caveats noted by the study authors: The amount of clinical and demographic metadata varied by source and participant and was provided uncurated.

TCRbeta CDR3 regions were amplified from genomic DNA using the immunoSEQ Assay, a bias-controlled multiplex PCR. Per the original workflow: The number of nucleated cells in each sample was estimated from the amplification of reference gene primers within the assay. To quantify the absolute abundance of each unique TCRbeta CDR3 rearrangement, sequence reads were collapsed and filtered. For each sample, productive Simpson clonality was calculated as the square root of Simpson's diversity index over productive rearrangements. TCRdb took this table from immuneACCESS and kept in-frame rearrangements with V and J called. Such tables lack part of the clones; where checked against another copy, unresolved V genes explain under half of the gap, and the rest is unexplained. V, J and clone size reflect that table, while D and trimming were determined from the DNA. This sample comprises approximately 500,000 clones, over 75% of them detected only once. In total, the top ten clones hold 1.8% of the sample.

In the prospective study, participants were roughly 18 to 100 years old, resided in about two dozen geographic areas of the United States, and were enrolled through a virtual design. To assign participants to cohorts, the prospective study relied on clinical history that participants themselves reported in a screening survey and a study questionnaire. For ImmuneRACE Cohort 3, a participant was defined as recovered based on two consecutive negative NP/OP PCR tests, clearance by a healthcare professional, or resolution of symptoms. In the prospective study, mobile phlebotomists collected whole blood, serum and a nasopharyngeal or oropharyngeal swab from each participant. Additional blood draws and questionnaires over an approximately 2-month period could optionally be provided by prospective study participants. Blood samples from the prospective study were shipped frozen or at room temperature prior to DNA extraction.

The germline ends are 12 bases apart after V is trimmed by 4 bases and J by 3 bases. The CDR3 has 14 amino acids, counting the end cysteine and phenylalanine. The read is trimmed to its CDR3 DNA, 42 bases read in frame from base 1. For CDR1 and CDR2, the germline V gene lists ENHRY and SYGVKD. The sequence links TRBV10-3 to TRBJ1-1; TRBD1 is possibly the D segment (6 matching bases). The sequence came from a woman aged 40 to 50 who had recovered from COVID-19. The sequencing sample was made of PBMCs or T cells enriched from blood (not recorded which). The CDR3 protein sequence reads: CAISGTDGYTEAFF. The DNA sequence is given as TGTGCCATCAGTGGGACAGACGGGTACACTGAAGCTTTCTTT.